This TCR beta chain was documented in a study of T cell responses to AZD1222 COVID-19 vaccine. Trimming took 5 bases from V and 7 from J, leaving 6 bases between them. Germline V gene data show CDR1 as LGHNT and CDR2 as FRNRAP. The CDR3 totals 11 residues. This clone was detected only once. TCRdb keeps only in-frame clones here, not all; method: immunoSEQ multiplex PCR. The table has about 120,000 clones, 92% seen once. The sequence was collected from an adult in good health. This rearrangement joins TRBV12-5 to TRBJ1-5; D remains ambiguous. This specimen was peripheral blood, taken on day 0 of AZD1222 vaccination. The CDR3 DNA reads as TGTGCTAGTGGTCCCATCCAGCCCCAGCATTTT. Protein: CASGPIQPQHF.